The 12 T cell receptor beta chains below were found in one sample sequenced in a study of T cell repertoires in cytomegalovirus infection. These TCRs are of unknown antigen specificity. MiXCR was run by TCRdb on the reads, yielding one entry per CDR3 protein. Of about 330,000 distinct CDR3 sequences in the sample, roughly 34% were seen once. Sequences were derived from cultured PBMCs, sampled from culture after CMV antigen stimulation. The origin of the receptors is a human donor in good health (CMV status not recorded). Some clones in this sample may be carry-over from other donors' samples.

In this sample, this clonotype turned up a few times. This chain connects TRBV7-9 to TRBJ2-1; perhaps TRBD2 as D (5 bases). Germline loops: CDR1 SEHNR, CDR2 FQNEAQ (reference sequence). The CDR3 extends over 13 amino acids. The V end lost 4 bases, the J end lost 6 bases, and 10 bases lay between the germline ends. CDR3 sequence (DNA): TGTGCCAGCAGCTCAACGACTACCAATGAGCAGTTCTTC. Amino acid sequence: CASSSTTTNEQFF. The variable domain in full, with the rest retrieved from reference TRBV7-9 and TRBJ2-1, is DTGVSQNPRHKITKRGQNVTFRCDPISEHNRLYWYRQTLGQGPEFLTYFQNEAQLEKSRLLSDRFSAERPKGSFSTLEIQRTEQGDSAMYLCASSSTTTNEQFFGPGTRLTVL.

The table lists this clonotype with a few counts. V is TRBV28 and J is TRBJ2-2; D not certain. Deletions cut 5 bases from V and 3 bases from J, with 10 bases between. The germline CDR1 and CDR2 sequences are MDHEN and SYDVKM. CDR3 length: 14 amino acids. The chain's CDR3 is CASSRKGYTGELFF. As DNA, the CDR3 is TGTGCCAGCAGTCGGAAAGGTTACACCGGGGAGCTGTTTTTT.

V is TRBV7-3 and J is TRBJ2-3, with D perhaps matching TRBD2 (5 bases). V was shortened by 0 bases and J by 3 bases, with 13 bases between the two germline ends. The CDR3 covers 16 residues. Germline V CDR1 and CDR2: SGHTA, FQGTGA. In DNA form, the CDR3 reads TGTGCCAGCAGCTTAACTGGTGTGGGAGTAACAGATACGCAGTATTTT. It codes for CASSLTGVGVTDTQYF. Full variable domain (outside the CDR3, taken from reference TRBV7-3 and TRBJ2-3): GAGVSQTPSNKVTEKGKYVELRCDPISGHTALYWYRQSLGQGPEFLIYFQGTGAADDSGLPNDRFFAVRPEGSVSTLKIQRTERGDSAVYLCASSLTGVGVTDTQYFGPGTRLTVL.

This clonotype occurred a few times. J is TRBJ1-1 and V is TRBV12-5, with unresolved D. Germline V gene data show CDR1 as LGHNT and CDR2 as FRNRAP. Trimming stripped 3 bases from V and 0 bases from J, with 5 bases between. The length of the CDR3 is 13 residues. The CDR3 nucleotides are TGTGCTAGTGGTTTTAACATGAACACTGAAGCTTTCTTT. It specifies CASGFNMNTEAFF.

This chain joins TRBV7-2 and TRBJ1-1, with TRBD1 matching over 10 bases. This CDR3 spans 14 amino acids. The trim removed 5 bases at V and 8 bases at J, leaving 8 bases unmatched. CDR1 is SGHTA and CDR2 is FQGNSA in the germline V gene. In DNA form, the CDR3 reads TGTGCCAGCAGCCCGAGACAGGGGGCGGCCGAAGCTTTCTTT. Protein product: CASSPRQGAAEAFF.

This sequence joins TRBV4-1 and TRBJ2-1; D not certain. Germline V gives CDR1 MGHRA, CDR2 YSYEKL. Trimming removed 0 bases at V and 2 bases at J, with 11 bases between. CDR3 length: 16 amino acids. As DNA, the CDR3 is TGCGCCAGCAGCCAAGAGTTAAAGGGCCCCTACAATGAGCAGTTCTTC. As protein: CASSQELKGPYNEQFF.

This chain uses TRBV7-6 with TRBJ1-4; possibly TRBD1 for D (5 bases). Deletions cut 6 bases from V and 2 bases from J, with 13 bases between. Germline V lookup: CDR1 SGHVS, CDR2 FNYEAQ. CDR3 size: 15 residues. Written as DNA, the CDR3 is TGTGCCAGCAGTACCGGGGCCGGGACTAATGAAAAACTGTTTTTT. Protein product: CASSTGAGTNEKLFF.

The chain has TRBV5-6 and TRBJ1-6, with 7 bases lining up with TRBD1. With 2 bases clipped from V and 9 bases from J, the junction kept 8 bases outside the gene matches. This CDR3 comprises 15 residues. Germline CDR1 and CDR2: SGHDT and YYEEEE. CDR3 sequence: CASSLKTGMTSPLHF. The CDR3, as DNA: TGTGCCAGCAGCTTAAAGACAGGGATGACTTCACCCCTCCACTTT.

This sequence joins TRBV7-3 and TRBJ2-7; 9 bases fit TRBD2. This CDR3 spans 15 amino acids. In germline, CDR1 is SGHTA, CDR2 FQGTGA. V lost 5 bases and J lost 5; bases outside the gene matches: 10. CDR3 residues: CASSQSGTSRHEQYF. CDR3 sequence (DNA): TGTGCCAGCAGCCAATCCGGGACTAGCCGCCACGAGCAGTACTTC.

The V gene is TRBV20-1, the J gene TRBJ1-1, with D possibly being TRBD1 (6 bases). CDR1 is DFQATT and CDR2 is SNEGSKA in the germline V gene (reference sequence). The V end was cut by 2 bases, the J end by 6 bases, with 16 bases between. CDR3 length: 14 amino acids. CDR3 amino acids: CSARRPGAESEAFF. CDR3 sequence (DNA): TGCAGTGCTAGACGCCCGGGGGCTGAGTCTGAAGCTTTCTTT.

J is TRBJ2-7 and V is TRBV7-2; 9 positions agree with TRBD2. The CDR3 length is 14 residues. The germline gives CDR1 SGHTA, CDR2 FQGNSA. The ends lost 6 bases at V and 6 bases at J; junction bases unmatched: 9. CDR3 in amino acids: CASSGWAGGSEQYF. The CDR3 coding sequence is TGTGCCAGCAGTGGGTGGGCGGGAGGGTCCGAGCAGTACTTC.

This chain joins TRBV29-1 and TRBJ2-1, with TRBD2 as a possible D gene (7 bases). CDR3 length: 14 residues. Germline CDR1 is SQVTM and CDR2 is ANQGSEA. The germline V and J ends were trimmed by 5 bases and 4 bases, with 15 bases remaining between them. The CDR3 DNA sequence: TGCAGCGTTCGAAGGGGGGGGTTATACAATGAGCAGTTCTTC. It translates to CSVRRGGLYNEQFF.